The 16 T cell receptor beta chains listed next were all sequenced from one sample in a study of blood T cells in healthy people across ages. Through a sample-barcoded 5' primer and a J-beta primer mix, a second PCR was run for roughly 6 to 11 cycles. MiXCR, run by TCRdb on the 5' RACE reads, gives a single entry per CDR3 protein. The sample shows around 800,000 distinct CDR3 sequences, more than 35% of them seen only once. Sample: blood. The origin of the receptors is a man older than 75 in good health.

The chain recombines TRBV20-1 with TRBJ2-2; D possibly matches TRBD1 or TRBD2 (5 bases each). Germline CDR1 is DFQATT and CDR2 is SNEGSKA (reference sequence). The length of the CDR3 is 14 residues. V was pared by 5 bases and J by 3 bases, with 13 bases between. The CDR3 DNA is TGCAGTGCTGCCCGGGACGGCTACACCGGGGAGCTGTTTTTT. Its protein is CSAARDGYTGELFF.

The DNA of the CDR3 is TGTGCCAGCAGCTTAGCGGCTACCGGGGAGCTGTTTTTT. Protein: CASSLAATGELFF. The rearrangement links TRBV7-2 to TRBJ2-2; D not resolved. The germline V gene has CDR1 SGHTA and CDR2 FQGNSA. This CDR3 is 13 amino acids long. Trimming pared 0 bases from V and 5 bases from J, leaving 4 bases between.

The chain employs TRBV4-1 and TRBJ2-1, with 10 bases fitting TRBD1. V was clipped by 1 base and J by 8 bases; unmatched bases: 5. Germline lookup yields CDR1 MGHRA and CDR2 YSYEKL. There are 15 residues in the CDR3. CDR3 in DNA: TGCGCCAGCAGCCAAGGGGACAGGGGAAACGATGAGCAGTTCTTC. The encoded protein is CASSQGDRGNDEQFF.

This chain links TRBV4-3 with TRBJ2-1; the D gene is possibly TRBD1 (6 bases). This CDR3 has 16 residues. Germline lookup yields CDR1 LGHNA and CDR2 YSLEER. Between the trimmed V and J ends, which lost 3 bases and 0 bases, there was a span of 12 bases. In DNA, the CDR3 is TGCGCCAGCAGCCACGCCGACAGGCTCTCCTACAATGAGCAGTTCTTC. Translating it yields CASSHADRLSYNEQFF.

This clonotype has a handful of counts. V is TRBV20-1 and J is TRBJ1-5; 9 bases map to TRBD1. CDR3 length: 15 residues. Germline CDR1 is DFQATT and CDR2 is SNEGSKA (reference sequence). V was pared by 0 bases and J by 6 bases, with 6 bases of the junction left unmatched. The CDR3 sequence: CSARDPKQGAQPQHF. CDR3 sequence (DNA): TGCAGTGCTAGAGATCCGAAACAGGGGGCTCAGCCCCAGCATTTT.

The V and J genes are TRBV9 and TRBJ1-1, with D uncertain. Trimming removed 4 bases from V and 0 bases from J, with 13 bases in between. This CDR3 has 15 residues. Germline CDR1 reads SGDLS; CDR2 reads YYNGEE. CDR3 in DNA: TGTGCCAGCAGCCCGCGAACCACTATGAACACTGAAGCTTTCTTT. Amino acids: CASSPRTTMNTEAFF.

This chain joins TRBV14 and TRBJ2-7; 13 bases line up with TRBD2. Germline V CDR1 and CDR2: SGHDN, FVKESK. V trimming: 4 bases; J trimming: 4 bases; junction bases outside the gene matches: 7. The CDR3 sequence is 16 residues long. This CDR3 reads CASSPRTSGGPYEQYF. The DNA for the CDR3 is TGTGCCAGCAGCCCTCGGACTAGCGGGGGCCCTTACGAGCAGTACTTC.

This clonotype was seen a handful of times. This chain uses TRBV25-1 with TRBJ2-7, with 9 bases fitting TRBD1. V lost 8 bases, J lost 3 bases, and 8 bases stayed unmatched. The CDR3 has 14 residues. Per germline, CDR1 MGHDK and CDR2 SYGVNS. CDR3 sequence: CASASGTGFYEQYF. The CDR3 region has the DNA TGTGCCAGCGCCTCCGGGACAGGGTTCTACGAGCAGTACTTC.

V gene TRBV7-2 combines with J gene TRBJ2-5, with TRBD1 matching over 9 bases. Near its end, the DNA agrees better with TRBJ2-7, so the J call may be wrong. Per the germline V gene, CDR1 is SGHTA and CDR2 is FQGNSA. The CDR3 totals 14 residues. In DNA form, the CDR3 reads TGTGCCAGCATAAAGGACAGGGGTCAGTACGAGCAGTACTTC. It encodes CASIKDRGQYEQYF.

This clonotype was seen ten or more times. The chain's CDR3 is CATGTVAGKYQETQYF. The CDR3 nucleotides are TGTGCCACCGGGACGGTAGCGGGAAAGTACCAAGAGACCCAGTACTTC. The chain combines TRBV15 with TRBJ2-5; 8 positions agree with TRBD2. This CDR3 has 16 residues. With 8 bases clipped from V and 0 bases from J, the junction kept 11 bases outside the gene matches. From germline, CDR1 is LNHNV and CDR2 YYDKDF (reference sequence).

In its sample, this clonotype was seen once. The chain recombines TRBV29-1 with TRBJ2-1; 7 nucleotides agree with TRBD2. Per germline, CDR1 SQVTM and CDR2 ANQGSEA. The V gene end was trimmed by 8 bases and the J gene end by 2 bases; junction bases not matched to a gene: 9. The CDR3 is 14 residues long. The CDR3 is CSTGGGATYNEQFF. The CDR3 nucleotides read TGCAGCACTGGGGGGGGAGCAACCTACAATGAGCAGTTCTTC.

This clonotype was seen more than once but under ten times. CDR3 in DNA: TGTGCCACCAGCCAAGGGACTAGCGGGAACACCGGGGAGCTGTTTTTT. Its translation: CATSQGTSGNTGELFF. The chain carries TRBV15 and TRBJ2-2; 11 nucleotides align to TRBD2. Germline CDR1 is LNHNV and CDR2 is YYDKDF (reference sequence). With V trimmed by 5 bases and J by 1 base, 3 bases remained unmatched. The CDR3 has 16 amino acids.

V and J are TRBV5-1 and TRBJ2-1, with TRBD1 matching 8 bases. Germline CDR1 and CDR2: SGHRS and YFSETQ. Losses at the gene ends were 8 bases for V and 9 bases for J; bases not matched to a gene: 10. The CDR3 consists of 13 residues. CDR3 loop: CASIGQGGGEQFF. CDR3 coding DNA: TGCGCCAGTATAGGACAGGGCGGAGGTGAGCAGTTCTTC.

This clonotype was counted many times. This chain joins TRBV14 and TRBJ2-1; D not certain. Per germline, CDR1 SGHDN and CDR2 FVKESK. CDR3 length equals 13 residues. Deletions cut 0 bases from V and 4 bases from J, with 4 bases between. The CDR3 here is CASSQDRYNEQFF. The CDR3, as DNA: TGTGCCAGCAGCCAAGATCGATACAATGAGCAGTTCTTC.

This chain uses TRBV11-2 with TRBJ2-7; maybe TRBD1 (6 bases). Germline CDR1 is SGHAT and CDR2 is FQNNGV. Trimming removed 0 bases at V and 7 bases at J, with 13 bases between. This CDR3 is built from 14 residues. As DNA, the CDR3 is TGTGCCAGCAGCTTAGATAGAAGGGACAATGAGCAGTACTTC. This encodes CASSLDRRDNEQYF.

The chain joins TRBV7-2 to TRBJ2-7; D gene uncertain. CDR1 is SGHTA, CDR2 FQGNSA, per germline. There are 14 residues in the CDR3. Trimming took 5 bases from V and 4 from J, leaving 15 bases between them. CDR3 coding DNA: TGTGCCAGCAGCCCCCAGGCTAATAAGTACGAGCAGTACTTC. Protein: CASSPQANKYEQYF.